This TCR beta chain was retrieved from a study of T cell responses to AZD1222 COVID-19 vaccine. Background on the study: Some second doses came at about 4 weeks and others at about 12 weeks; these were pooled. Overall study findings and caveats: White British ancestry dominated among donors, who included more females, and clonal diversity was possibly underestimated. Receipt of two AZD1222 doses was followed by a rise in Spike-specific TCR breadth and depth. Without day 14 samples, only post-peak T cell repertoires were studied.

Produced via immunoSEQ multiplex PCR; TCRdb's table is partial and in-frame only. This table has roughly 91,000 clones, nearly 90% appearing once. In germline, CDR1 is GTSNPN, CDR2 SVGIG (reference sequence). The CDR3 extends over 12 amino acids. The V gene lost 6 bases and the J gene lost 5 bases, with 13 bases spanning the gap. This clone appeared a few times. Its target is not known. The V call is TRBV30, the J call TRBJ1-1; a possible D gene is TRBD1 (5 bases). This TCR came from an adult in good health. The starting material was peripheral blood, obtained on day 0 of AZD1222 vaccination. This CDR3 is CACDQGLTEAFF. In DNA form, the CDR3 reads TGTGCCTGCGACCAGGGATTAACTGAAGCTTTCTTT.